Each of the 23 T cell receptor beta chains below was sequenced from the same sample in a study of T cells after yellow fever vaccination. TCRdb independently ran MiXCR on the 5' RACE reads; one entry per CDR3 protein. The repertoire holds 170,000 or so distinct CDR3 sequences, with approximately 6.2% as singletons. The sample was CD4+ T cells sorted from PBMCs, taken on the day of the first yellow fever vaccination. These receptor sequences come from a man younger than 35 who received the YFV17D yellow fever vaccine.

There are many counts of this clonotype. V is TRBV18 and J is TRBJ2-7; 7 nucleotides match TRBD1. The V segment lost 3 bases and the J segment 5 bases; nucleotides outside the gene matches: 7. This CDR3 has 14 amino acids. CDR1 KGHSH and CDR2 LQKENI come from the germline V gene. The CDR3 spells CASSPDRVGHEQYF. The CDR3 nucleotides are TGTGCCAGCTCACCTGACAGGGTAGGCCACGAGCAGTACTTC.

A remark on this clonotype: A much bigger clone sits one base away, suggesting this may be a read error. The chain joins TRBV5-1 to TRBJ1-5; no reliable D call. CDR1 and CDR2 (germline): SGHRS, YFSETQ. The CDR3 spans 13 residues. The CDR3 region is CASSLASEQHQHF. The DNA for the CDR3 is TGCGCCAGCAGCTTGGCCTCTGAGCAGCACCAGCATTTT.

This clonotype has ten or more counts. The chain combines TRBV20-1 with TRBJ2-3, with D possibly matching TRBD1 (5 bases). V lost 6 bases, J lost 7 bases, and 17 bases lay in between. CDR3 length: 13 residues. Germline V gene data show CDR1 as DFQATT and CDR2 as SNEGSKA (reference sequence). The chain's CDR3 is CSALQGGTNTQYF. In nucleotides, the CDR3 is TGCAGTGCCCTGCAGGGCGGTACGAATACGCAGTATTTT.

As to this clonotype: This may be a read error, as it is one base from a much larger clone. For the CDR3, the DNA is TGTGCCAGCAGCCGGACAGTGGCCCCCTGCGAGCAGTACGTC. This gives the protein CASSRTVAPCEQYV. The V and J genes are TRBV6-2 or TRBV6-3 and TRBJ2-7, with D perhaps matching TRBD1 (6 bases). The ends were cut back, 6 bases at V and 6 bases at J, with 18 bases in the middle. Germline lookup yields CDR1 MNHEY and CDR2 SVGEGT. This CDR3 has 14 amino acids.

The sample holds many counts of this clonotype. V is TRBV20-1 and J is TRBJ1-5; D is ambiguous. Per germline, CDR1 DFQATT and CDR2 SNEGSKA (reference sequence). The V and J ends lost 1 base and 0 bases respectively, with 10 bases between them. The CDR3 is 15 residues long. CDR3 protein: CSARAPPHSNQPQHF. For the CDR3, the DNA is TGCAGTGCTAGAGCCCCTCCCCATAGCAATCAGCCCCAGCATTTT.

V and J are TRBV5-4 and TRBJ2-2; D is uncertain. The CDR3 has 13 residues. Per germline, CDR1 SGHNT and CDR2 YYREEE (reference sequence). Trimming removed 4 bases from V and 4 bases from J, with 8 bases in between. The CDR3 sequence is CASSAPGTGELFF. CDR3 nucleotides: TGTGCCAGCAGCGCCCCGGGCACCGGGGAGCTGTTTTTT.

The rearrangement joins TRBV29-1 to TRBJ2-3, with D tentatively TRBD1 (6 bases). Germline CDR1 is SQVTM and CDR2 is ANQGSEA. V was pared by 3 bases and J by 0 bases, with 19 bases between. The CDR3 covers 17 residues. CDR3 in amino acids: CSVDGDIRQFSTDTQYF. DNA for the CDR3: TGCAGCGTTGACGGGGACATTCGGCAGTTTAGCACAGATACGCAGTATTTT.

This clonotype was recorded at least ten times. The chain combines TRBV3-1 with TRBJ1-2; D gene ambiguous. Trimming removed 0 bases from V and 4 bases from J, with 12 bases in between. The CDR3 sequence is 15 residues long. CDR1 is LGHDT, CDR2 YNNKEL, per germline (reference sequence). CDR3 region: CASSQDYGPSYGYTF. CDR3 coding DNA: TGTGCCAGCAGCCAAGACTACGGACCTTCCTATGGCTACACCTTC.

This clonotype has a count of ten or more. The chain has TRBV5-1 and TRBJ2-7; a weak D match, TRBD2 (6 bases). The germline CDR1 and CDR2 sequences are SGHRS and YFSETQ. Trimming pared 5 bases from V and 4 bases from J, leaving 7 bases between. The CDR3 has 11 residues. The chain's CDR3 is CASRGGYEQYF. The CDR3, as DNA: TGCGCCAGCAGAGGAGGGTACGAGCAGTACTTC.

This clonotype has a handful of counts. This chain connects TRBV4-1 to TRBJ2-2; D is uncertain. Germline CDR1 and CDR2: MGHRA and YSYEKL. This CDR3 contains 13 residues. V shed 2 bases and J shed 4 bases, with 5 bases lying between them. In DNA, the CDR3 is TGCGCCAGCAGCCAACAGGCCACCGGGGAGCTGTTTTTT. Its protein product is CASSQQATGELFF.

This clonotype has a count of ten or more. This chain links TRBV29-1 with TRBJ1-1; D is unclear. Trimming took 4 bases from V and 3 from J, leaving 9 bases between them. The germline V gene has CDR1 SQVTM and CDR2 ANQGSEA. The CDR3 sequence is 12 residues long. CDR3 residues: CSVGSRYTEAFF. In DNA form, the CDR3 reads TGCAGCGTTGGGAGTAGGTACACTGAAGCTTTCTTT. Using reference TRBV29-1 and TRBJ1-1 for the parts outside the CDR3, the full variable domain is SAVISQKPSRDICQRGTSLTIQCQVDSQVTMMFWYRQQPGQSLTLIATANQGSEATYESGFVIDKFPISRPNLTFSTLTVSNMSPEDSSIYLCSVGSRYTEAFFGQGTRLTVV.

The DNA of the CDR3 is TGTGCCAGCACGAAGAATCAGGGTATCTCCTCGCTTAATGAAAAACTGTTTTTT. Residues: CASTKNQGISSLNEKLFF. The gene calls are TRBV12-3 or TRBV12-4 and TRBJ1-4; TRBD1 might be the D (5 bases). Trimming cost V 7 bases and J 4 bases, with 25 bases left between them. The length of the CDR3 is 18 residues.

The chain carries TRBV12-3 or TRBV12-4 and TRBJ1-5, with 8 bases fitting TRBD1. There are 17 residues in the CDR3. J gave up 2 bases and V 3 bases, and 9 bases lay outside the gene matches. The CDR3 DNA sequence: TGTGCCAGCAGTTTGGAGGACAGGGATAGGGGCAATCAGCCCCAGCATTTT. As protein: CASSLEDRDRGNQPQHF.

This clonotype was counted ten times or more. V gene TRBV5-1 combines with J gene TRBJ1-5; unclear D gene. The CDR3 length is 13 residues. V was cut by 1 base and J by 5 bases, with 7 bases left in between. CDR1 is SGHRS and CDR2 is YFSETQ in the germline V gene. The CDR3 DNA is TGCGCCAGCAGCTTGAGTGTGGATCAGCCCCAGCATTTT. Translating gives CASSLSVDQPQHF.

There are many counts of this clonotype. This rearrangement joins TRBV28 to TRBJ2-3; TRBD2 aligns across 13 bases. There are 18 residues in the CDR3. CDR1 and CDR2 (germline): MDHEN, SYDVKM. Trimming took 3 bases from V and 1 from J; bases not matched to a gene: 7. The CDR3 DNA is TGTGCCAGCAGTTTTTATGTGGGACTAGCGGGGCGCACAGATACGCAGTATTTT. Translating gives CASSFYVGLAGRTDTQYF. Variable domain in full (rest from reference TRBV28 and TRBJ2-3): DVKVTQSSRYLVKRTGEKVFLECVQDMDHENMFWYRQDPGLGLRLIYFSYDVKMKEKGDIPEGYSVSREKKERFSLILESASTNQTSMYLCASSFYVGLAGRTDTQYFGPGTRLTVL.

This clonotype was recorded many times. The V gene is TRBV12-3 or TRBV12-4, the J gene TRBJ2-5; D could derive from TRBD1 or TRBD2 (5 bases each). V gave up 7 bases and J gave up 7 bases, with 16 bases separating them. The CDR3 length is 13 residues. CDR3 coding DNA: TGTGCCAGCAAGTGGGGGAGCCACGGGACCCAGTACTTC. Its translation: CASKWGSHGTQYF.

This clonotype was counted ten times or more. This rearrangement joins TRBV20-1 to TRBJ1-6; D unclear. Looked up from germline, CDR1 is DFQATT and CDR2 is SNEGSKA (reference sequence). The germline V and J ends were trimmed by 3 bases and 5 bases, with 2 bases remaining between them. This CDR3 has 11 residues. The CDR3 sequence: CSASHNSPLHF. CDR3 DNA sequence: TGCAGTGCTAGCCATAATTCACCCCTCCACTTT.

This clonotype was seen at least ten times. The chain recombines TRBV13 with TRBJ2-5; 14 bases match TRBD2. J was trimmed by 5 bases and V by 5 bases; bases with no gene match: 28. The CDR3 sequence is 23 residues long. Germline assignment: CDR1 PRHDT and CDR2 FYEKMQ (reference sequence). Written as DNA, the CDR3 is TGTGCCAGCAGCACACCGGGACTAGCGGGGGACGGCTCACTCCCTAGGGATTTTGAGACCCAGTACTTC. Protein product: CASSTPGLAGDGSLPRDFETQYF.

This chain uses TRBV29-1 with TRBJ1-4, with a tentative D call TRBD1 (5 bases). The V gene lost 7 bases and the J gene lost 6 bases, with 21 bases spanning the gap. The CDR3 spans 15 residues. Germline V gives CDR1 SQVTM, CDR2 ANQGSEA. The CDR3: CSAAPPGMLDEKLFF. CDR3 nucleotides: TGCAGCGCCGCACCTCCAGGGATGCTGGATGAAAAACTGTTTTTT.

The sample holds many counts of this clonotype. The chain recombines TRBV5-6 with TRBJ2-5; 8 bases line up with TRBD1. This CDR3 spans 15 amino acids. Germline V gives CDR1 SGHDT, CDR2 YYEEEE. V gave up 0 bases and J gave up 4 bases; unmatched junction bases: 5. The CDR3 protein is CASSLASGGLETQYF. The CDR3 DNA sequence: TGTGCCAGCAGCTTGGCCTCAGGGGGCCTAGAGACCCAGTACTTC.

This clonotype was observed at least ten times. The chain combines TRBV7-2 with TRBJ2-1, with TRBD2 as a possible D gene (5 bases). CDR3 length: 14 amino acids. The V end lost 2 bases, the J end lost 4 bases, and 9 bases lay between the germline ends. The germline gives CDR1 SGHTA, CDR2 FQGNSA. The CDR3 DNA follows: TGTGCCAGCAGCTTAAGCGGATCTTACAATGAGCAGTTCTTC. Translation gives CASSLSGSYNEQFF.

In its sample, this clonotype was seen a few times. Germline and junction disagree at one end, which may indicate a read error. The rearrangement joins TRBV27 to TRBJ2-1, with unresolved D. Germline V gives CDR1 MNHEY, CDR2 SMNVEV (reference sequence). The CDR3 length is 14 residues. The CDR3 bases are TGTGCCAGCAGCTTATTAAGCCGCTACAATGAGCAGTTCTTC. Its translation is CASSLLSRYNEQFF.

This clonotype was detected many times. This chain joins TRBV20-1 and TRBJ2-1; D may be TRBD1 (6 bases). This CDR3 spans 14 amino acids. V lost 4 bases, J lost 2 bases, and 12 bases lay in between. Germline CDR1 is DFQATT and CDR2 is SNEGSKA (reference sequence). The CDR3, as DNA: TGCAGTGCTATCCGTGGGGGCGCCTACAATGAGCAGTTCTTC. It codes for CSAIRGGAYNEQFF.